Below, 6 T cell receptor beta chains from the same sample are listed, as sequenced in a study of blood T cell repertoires in COVID-19 (dated by TCRdb to the early 2020s). Receptor libraries were prepared by the immunoSEQ multiplex PCR assay. What TCRdb holds here is the immuneACCESS table cut down to in-frame rearrangements. Part of the clones is not present; checked against another copy, under half of the missing clones reflect an unresolved V gene, and the others are unexplained. The sample data list 490,000 or so clones, and 88% of these were observed just once. Around 7.9% of the sample is held by the ten biggest clonotypes. The sample comprised PBMCs or T cells enriched from blood (not recorded which). All receptors come from a woman aged 60-70 years who had recovered from COVID-19.

The chain joins TRBV5-1 to TRBJ1-6, with 10 bases aligning to TRBD1. The ends lost 0 bases at V and 7 bases at J; junction bases unmatched: 7. In germline, CDR1 is SGHRS, CDR2 YFSETQ. The CDR3 has 17 amino acids. The CDR3 loop reads CASSLASQGQGNSPLHF. In nucleotides, the CDR3 is TGCGCCAGCAGCTTGGCTAGCCAGGGACAGGGGAATTCACCCCTCCACTTT. Drawing the rest from reference TRBV5-1 and TRBJ1-6, the complete variable domain is KAGVTQTPRYLIKTRGQQVTLSCSPISGHRSVSWYQQTPGQGLQFLFEYFSETQRNKGNFPGRFSGRQFSNSRSEMNVSTLELGDSALYLCASSLASQGQGNSPLHFGNGTRLTVT.

The chain is built from TRBV27 and TRBJ1-6, with 9 nucleotides matching TRBD1. V shed 2 bases, J shed 7 bases, and the junction held 3 bases outside the gene matches. Per germline, CDR1 MNHEY and CDR2 SMNVEV (reference sequence). The CDR3 covers 15 residues. CDR3 nucleotide sequence: TGTGCCAGCAGTTTAAAGACAGGGGGGAATTCACCCCTCCACTTT. Amino acids: CASSLKTGGNSPLHF.

The rearrangement uses TRBV3-1 (or the pseudogene TRBV3-2) and TRBJ1-4; 9 positions agree with TRBD1. Germline values: CDR1 LGHDT, CDR2 YNNKEL (reference sequence). CDR3 size: 14 residues. The V and J ends lost 3 bases and 8 bases, in that order; junction bases with no gene match: 4. Written as DNA, the CDR3 is TGTGCCAGCAGCCACGGGACAGGGAACGAAAAACTGTTTTTT. This encodes CASSHGTGNEKLFF.

The chain combines TRBV14 with TRBJ1-2; TRBD1 matches 10 bases. The CDR3 sequence is 15 residues long. Germline loops: CDR1 SGHDN, CDR2 FVKESK. The junction had 6 bases not matched to a gene; V was cut back by 4 bases and J by 4 bases. The CDR3 DNA follows: TGTGCCAGCAGCCTAAGGACAGGGGGTGGCTATGGCTACACCTTC. It is translated as CASSLRTGGGYGYTF.

V gene TRBV5-1 combines with J gene TRBJ1-4; 7 nucleotides line up with TRBD1. This CDR3 is 16 amino acids long. Germline loops: CDR1 SGHRS, CDR2 YFSETQ. The V and J ends lost 6 bases and 0 bases, in that order; junction bases with no gene match: 8. CDR3 coding DNA: TGCGCCAGCACCCGGGACAGCTATGCAACTAATGAAAAACTGTTTTTT. Its protein is CASTRDSYATNEKLFF. Variable domain in full (rest from reference TRBV5-1 and TRBJ1-4): KAGVTQTPRYLIKTRGQQVTLSCSPISGHRSVSWYQQTPGQGLQFLFEYFSETQRNKGNFPGRFSGRQFSNSRSEMNVSTLELGDSALYLCASTRDSYATNEKLFFGSGTQLSVL.

The chain joins TRBV29-1 to TRBJ1-2, with 7 bases identical to TRBD1. Losses at the gene ends were 5 bases for V and 3 bases for J; bases not matched to a gene: 6. The CDR3 has 13 amino acids. Germline V gene sequence: CDR1 SQVTM, CDR2 ANQGSEA. The CDR3 sequence: CSVFRQGHYGYTF. In nucleotides, the CDR3 is TGCAGCGTTTTTAGACAGGGACACTATGGCTACACCTTC.